The clone carrying this TCR beta chain was counted a single time. The data belong to a study of brain T cells in children with intractable seizures. Germline CDR1 reads MGHRA; CDR2 reads YSYEKL. Trimming stripped 0 bases from V and 3 bases from J, with 8 bases between. The CDR3 sequence is 14 residues long. This table comes from immunoSEQ multiplex PCR, and its TCRdb copy is limited to in-frame clones, with some not included. The sample yields about 350,000 clones, over 85% seen once. Regarding time point: blood from clinic visit 5 months post-surgery; TSC patient then seizure free. The sequenced cases were selected for having the highest brain T cell transcript signatures.

V and J are TRBV4-1 and TRBJ1-2; D unresolved. Sequenced here: peripheral blood, sampled approximately 5 months after surgery. This clonotype was sampled from a boy younger than two with tuberous sclerosis and intractable seizures. The CDR3 loop is CASSQDSEYYGYTF. The CDR3 DNA reads as TGCGCCAGCAGCCAAGATAGCGAATACTATGGCTACACCTTC.